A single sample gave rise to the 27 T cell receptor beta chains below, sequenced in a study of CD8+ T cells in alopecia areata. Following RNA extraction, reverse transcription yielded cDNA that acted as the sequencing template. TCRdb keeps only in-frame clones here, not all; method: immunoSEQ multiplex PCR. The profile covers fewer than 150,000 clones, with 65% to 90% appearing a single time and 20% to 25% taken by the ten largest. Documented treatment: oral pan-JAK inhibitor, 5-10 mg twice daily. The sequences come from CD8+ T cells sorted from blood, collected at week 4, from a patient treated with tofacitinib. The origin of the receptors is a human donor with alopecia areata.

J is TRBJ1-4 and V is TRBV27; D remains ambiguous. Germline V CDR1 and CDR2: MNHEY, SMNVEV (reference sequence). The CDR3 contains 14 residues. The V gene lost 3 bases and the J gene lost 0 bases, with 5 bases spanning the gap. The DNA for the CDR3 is TGTGCCAGCAGTTTGGGTGCAACTAATGAAAAACTGTTTTTT. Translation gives CASSLGATNEKLFF.

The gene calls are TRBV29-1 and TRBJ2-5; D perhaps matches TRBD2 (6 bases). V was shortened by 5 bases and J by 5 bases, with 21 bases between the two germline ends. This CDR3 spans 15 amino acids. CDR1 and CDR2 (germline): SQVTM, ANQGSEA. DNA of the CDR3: TGCAGCGTTTTGGGGACTCGGATTATGAGTGAGACCCAGTACTTC. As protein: CSVLGTRIMSETQYF.

The CDR3 spells CASSLAVSAGASYEQYF. The CDR3 bases are TGTGCCAGCAGCTTAGCGGTGTCAGCGGGGGCTTCCTACGAGCAGTACTTC. The chain couples TRBV7-8 to TRBJ2-7, with 8 positions matching TRBD2. CDR1 is SGHVS, CDR2 FQNEAQ, per germline. The CDR3 is 17 amino acids. V trimming: 0 bases; J trimming: 1 base; junction bases outside the gene matches: 8. Combining the CDR3 with reference TRBV7-8 and TRBJ2-7 gives the whole variable domain GAGVSQSPRYKVAKRGQDVALRCDPISGHVSLFWYQQALGQGPEFLTYFQNEAQLDKSGLPSDRFFAERPEGSVSTLKIQRTQQEDSAVYLCASSLAVSAGASYEQYFGPGTRLTVT.

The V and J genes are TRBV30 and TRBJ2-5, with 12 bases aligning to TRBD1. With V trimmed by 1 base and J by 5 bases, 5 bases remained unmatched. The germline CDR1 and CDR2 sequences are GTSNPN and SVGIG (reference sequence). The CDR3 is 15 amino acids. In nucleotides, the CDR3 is TGTGCCTGGAGTGCCGGGACAGGGGGCCCGGAGACCCAGTACTTC. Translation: CAWSAGTGGPETQYF. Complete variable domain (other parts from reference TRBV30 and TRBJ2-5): SQTIHQWPATLVQPVGSPLSLECTVEGTSNPNLYWYRQAAGRGLQLLFYSVGIGQISSEVPQNLSASRPQDRQFILSSKKLLLSDSGFYLCAWSAGTGGPETQYFGPGTRLLVL.

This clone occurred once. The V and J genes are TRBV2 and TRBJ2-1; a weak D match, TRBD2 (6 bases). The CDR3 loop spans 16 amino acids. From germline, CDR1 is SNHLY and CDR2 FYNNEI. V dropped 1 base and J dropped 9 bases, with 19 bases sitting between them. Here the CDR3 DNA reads TGTGCCAGCAGTGAAGAGGGCGGGGCCTCCCGCGGTGAGCAGTTCTTC. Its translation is CASSEEGGASRGEQFF.

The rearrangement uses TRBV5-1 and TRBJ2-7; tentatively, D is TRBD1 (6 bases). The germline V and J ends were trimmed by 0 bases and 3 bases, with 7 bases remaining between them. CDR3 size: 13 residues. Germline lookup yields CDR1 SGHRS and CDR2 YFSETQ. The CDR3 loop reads CASSLEQGYEQYF. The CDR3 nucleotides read TGCGCCAGCAGCTTGGAACAGGGCTACGAGCAGTACTTC.

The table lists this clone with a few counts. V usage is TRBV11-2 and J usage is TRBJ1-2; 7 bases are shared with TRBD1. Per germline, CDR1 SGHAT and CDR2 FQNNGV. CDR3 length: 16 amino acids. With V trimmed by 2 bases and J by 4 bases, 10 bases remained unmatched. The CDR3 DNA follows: TGTGCCAGCAGCTTAACAGGGGAAACGGCGGGCTATGGCTACACCTTC. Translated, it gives CASSLTGETAGYGYTF.

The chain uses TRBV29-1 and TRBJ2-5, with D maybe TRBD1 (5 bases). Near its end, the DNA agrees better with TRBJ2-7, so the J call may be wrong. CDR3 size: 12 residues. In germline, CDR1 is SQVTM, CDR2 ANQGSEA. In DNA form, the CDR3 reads TGCAGCGTTGAACAGGGAACAGTCGAGCAGTACTTC. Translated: CSVEQGTVEQYF.

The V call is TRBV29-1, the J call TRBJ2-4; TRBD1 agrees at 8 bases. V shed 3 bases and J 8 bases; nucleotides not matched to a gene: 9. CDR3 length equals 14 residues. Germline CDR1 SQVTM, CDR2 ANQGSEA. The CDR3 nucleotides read TGCAGCGTTGACGGGACAGGAGATAGTGACATTCAGTACTTC. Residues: CSVDGTGDSDIQYF.

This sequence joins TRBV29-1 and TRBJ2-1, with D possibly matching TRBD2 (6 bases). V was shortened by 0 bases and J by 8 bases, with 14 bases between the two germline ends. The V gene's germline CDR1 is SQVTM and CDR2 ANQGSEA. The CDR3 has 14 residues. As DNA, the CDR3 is TGCAGCGTTGAAGATGCGGGGATTTGGGATGAGCAGTTCTTC. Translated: CSVEDAGIWDEQFF.

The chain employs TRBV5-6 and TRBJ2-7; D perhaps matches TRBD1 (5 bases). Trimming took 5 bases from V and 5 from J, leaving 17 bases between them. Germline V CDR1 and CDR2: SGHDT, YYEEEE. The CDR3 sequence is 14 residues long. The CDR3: CASRSRGSEHEQYF. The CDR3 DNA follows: TGTGCCAGCAGGTCTAGGGGATCCGAACACGAGCAGTACTTC.

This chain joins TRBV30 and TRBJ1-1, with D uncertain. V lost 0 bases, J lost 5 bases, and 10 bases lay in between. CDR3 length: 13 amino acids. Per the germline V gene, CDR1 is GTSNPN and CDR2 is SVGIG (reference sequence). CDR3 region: CAWSVRSQTEAFF. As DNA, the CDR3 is TGTGCCTGGAGTGTAAGGAGTCAGACTGAAGCTTTCTTT.

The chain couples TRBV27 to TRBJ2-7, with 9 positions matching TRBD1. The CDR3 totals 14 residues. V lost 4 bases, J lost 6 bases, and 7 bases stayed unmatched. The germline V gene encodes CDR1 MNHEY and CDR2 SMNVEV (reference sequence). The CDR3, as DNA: TGTGCCAGCAGTTGGGGACAGGGACCTCGCGAGCAGTACTTC. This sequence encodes CASSWGQGPREQYF.

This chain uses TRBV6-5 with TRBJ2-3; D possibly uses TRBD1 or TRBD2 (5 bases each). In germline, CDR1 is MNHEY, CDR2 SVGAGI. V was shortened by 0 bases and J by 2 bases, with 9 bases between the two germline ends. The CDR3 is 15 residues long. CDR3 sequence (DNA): TGTGCCAGCAGTTACTCTTGGGGGTCCACAGATACGCAGTATTTT. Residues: CASSYSWGSTDTQYF.

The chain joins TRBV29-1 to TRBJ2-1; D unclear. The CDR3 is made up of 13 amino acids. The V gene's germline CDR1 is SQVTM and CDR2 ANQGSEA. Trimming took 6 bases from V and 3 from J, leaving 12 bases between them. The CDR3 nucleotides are TGCAGCGTCGAGTCACCGAACTACAATGAGCAGTTCTTC. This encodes CSVESPNYNEQFF.

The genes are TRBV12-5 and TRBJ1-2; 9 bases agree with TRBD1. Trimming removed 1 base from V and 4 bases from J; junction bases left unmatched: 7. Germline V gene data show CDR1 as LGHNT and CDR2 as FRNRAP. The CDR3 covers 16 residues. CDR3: CASGLAGTGTFYGYTF. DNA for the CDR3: TGTGCTAGTGGTTTGGCGGGGACAGGGACTTTCTATGGCTACACCTTC.

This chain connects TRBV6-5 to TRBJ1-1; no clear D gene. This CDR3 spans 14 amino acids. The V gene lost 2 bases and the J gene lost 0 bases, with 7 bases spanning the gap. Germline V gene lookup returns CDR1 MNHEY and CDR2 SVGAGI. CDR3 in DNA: TGTGCCAGCAGTTACCGGACTATGAACACTGAAGCTTTCTTT. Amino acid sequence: CASSYRTMNTEAFF.

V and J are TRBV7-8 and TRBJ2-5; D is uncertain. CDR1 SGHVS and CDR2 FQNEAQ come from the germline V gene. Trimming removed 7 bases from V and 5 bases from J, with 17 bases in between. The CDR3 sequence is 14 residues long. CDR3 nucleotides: TGTGCCAGCACCCCGTTTCGCGCGCCGGAGACCCAGTACTTC. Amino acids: CASTPFRAPETQYF.

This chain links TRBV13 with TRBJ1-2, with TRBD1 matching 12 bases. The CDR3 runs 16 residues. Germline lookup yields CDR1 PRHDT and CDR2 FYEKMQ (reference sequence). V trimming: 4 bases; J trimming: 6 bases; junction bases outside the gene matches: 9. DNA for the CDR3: TGTGCCAGCAGCTCCAGGGACAGGGGGCGCCGAGATGGCTACACCTTC. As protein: CASSSRDRGRRDGYTF.

The CDR3, as DNA: TGCAGCGTTGTCAAAGGGGGTGGCACTGAAGCTTTCTTT. Protein: CSVVKGGGTEAFF. The chain links TRBV29-1 to TRBJ1-1, with D perhaps matching TRBD1 (6 bases). Trimming took 4 bases from V and 4 from J, leaving 13 bases between them. CDR1 and CDR2 (germline): SQVTM, ANQGSEA. This CDR3 is built from 13 residues.

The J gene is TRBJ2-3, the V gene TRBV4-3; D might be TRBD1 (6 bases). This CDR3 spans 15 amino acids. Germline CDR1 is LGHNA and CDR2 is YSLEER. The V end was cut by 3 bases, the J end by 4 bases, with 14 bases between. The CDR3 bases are TGCGCCAGCAGCCATGGGACATGGAGTGCAGATACGCAGTATTTT. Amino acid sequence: CASSHGTWSADTQYF.

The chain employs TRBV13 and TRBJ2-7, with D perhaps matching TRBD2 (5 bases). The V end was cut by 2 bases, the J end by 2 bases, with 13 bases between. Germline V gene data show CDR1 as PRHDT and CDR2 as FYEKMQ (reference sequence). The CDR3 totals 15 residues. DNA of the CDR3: TGTGCCAGCAGCTTAAGGGAGAAGAAAGCCTACGAGCAGTACTTC. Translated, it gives CASSLREKKAYEQYF.

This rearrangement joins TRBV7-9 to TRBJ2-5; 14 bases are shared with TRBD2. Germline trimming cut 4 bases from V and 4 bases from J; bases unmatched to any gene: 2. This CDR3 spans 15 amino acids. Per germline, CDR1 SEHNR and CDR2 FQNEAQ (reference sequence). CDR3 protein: CASSSGTSGGETQYF. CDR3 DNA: TGTGCCAGCAGCTCCGGGACTAGCGGGGGAGAGACCCAGTACTTC.

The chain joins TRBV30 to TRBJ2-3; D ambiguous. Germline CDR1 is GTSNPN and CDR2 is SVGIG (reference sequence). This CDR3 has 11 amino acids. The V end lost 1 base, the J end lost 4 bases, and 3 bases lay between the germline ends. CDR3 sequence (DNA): TGTGCCTGGAGTGATGCAGATACGCAGTATTTT. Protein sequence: CAWSDADTQYF.

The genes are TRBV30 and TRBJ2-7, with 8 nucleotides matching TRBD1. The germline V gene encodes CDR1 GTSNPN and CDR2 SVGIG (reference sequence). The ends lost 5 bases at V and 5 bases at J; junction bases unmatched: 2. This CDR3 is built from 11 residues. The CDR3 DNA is TGTGCCTGGGGACAGGGCGACGAGCAGTACTTC. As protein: CAWGQGDEQYF. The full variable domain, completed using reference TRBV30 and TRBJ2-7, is SQTIHQWPATLVQPVGSPLSLECTVEGTSNPNLYWYRQAAGRGLQLLFYSVGIGQISSEVPQNLSASRPQDRQFILSSKKLLLSDSGFYLCAWGQGDEQYFGPGTRLTVT.

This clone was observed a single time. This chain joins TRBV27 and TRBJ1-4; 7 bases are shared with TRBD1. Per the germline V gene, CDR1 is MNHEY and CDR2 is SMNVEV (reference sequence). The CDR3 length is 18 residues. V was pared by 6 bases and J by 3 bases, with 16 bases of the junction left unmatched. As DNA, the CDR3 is TGTGCCAGCAGCCCCCGGGGGGCTTACAGGGGCCCTAATGAAAAACTGTTTTTT. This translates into CASSPRGAYRGPNEKLFF. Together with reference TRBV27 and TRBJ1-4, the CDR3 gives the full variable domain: EAQVTQNPRYLITVTGKKLTVTCSQNMNHEYMSWYRQDPGLGLRQIYYSMNVEVTDKGDVPEGYKVSRKEKRNFPLILESPSPNQTSLYFCASSPRGAYRGPNEKLFFGSGTQLSVL.

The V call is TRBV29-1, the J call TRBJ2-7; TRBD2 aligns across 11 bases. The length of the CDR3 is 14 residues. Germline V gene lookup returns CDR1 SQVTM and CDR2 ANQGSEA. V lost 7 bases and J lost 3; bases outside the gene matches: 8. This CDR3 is CSAGTSGSGYEQYF. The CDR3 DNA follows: TGCAGCGCCGGGACTAGCGGTTCTGGCTACGAGCAGTACTTC.